Described below is a single TCR beta chain sequence and its context. Per the germline V gene, CDR1 is ENHRY and CDR2 is SYGVKD. The CDR3 loop spans 13 amino acids. Trimming cost V 10 bases and J 1 base, with 13 bases left between them. The entry originates in a study of blood T cell repertoires in COVID-19. As for the study in general: COVID-19 samples, acute and convalescent, were from the United States, Italy and Spain. Nucleic acid was either cDNA or gDNA, and it came from T cells, B-cell-depleted T cells, or PBMCs.

As handled by the study authors: Scientists estimated how many nucleated cells there were by amplifying reference gene primers. Measured with immunoSEQ multiplex PCR; TCRdb has only the in-frame clones, and not every one. V and J calls and clone size follow that table, whereas D and trimming were derived from the DNA. The table records around 250,000 clones, around nine tenths of them present only once. This clonotype originated in a woman between 65 and 79 years old with active or convalescent COVID-19. The genes are TRBV10-3 and TRBJ1-1, with D uncertain. The specimen sequenced was peripheral blood. CDR3 region: CATVLTGNTEAFF. CDR3 bases: TGTGCCACCGTTTTGACTGGGAACACTGAAGCTTTCTTT.